These 19 T cell receptor beta chains share one sample of origin, sequenced in a study of blood T cell repertoires in COVID-19. Generated by immunoSEQ multiplex PCR, the TCRdb table keeps only in-frame clones and is missing some. Of around 250,000 clones in the sample, around four fifths are singletons; the top ten hold about 5%. Sequencing was performed on peripheral blood. Every receptor here comes from a man in his fifties or sixties who had recovered from COVID-19.

This clone was picked up a small number of times. The CDR3 sequence is CASSKEGQDRYEQYF. CDR3 nucleotide sequence: TGTGCCAGCAGCAAAGAAGGACAGGATCGCTACGAGCAGTACTTC. The chain couples TRBV21-1 to TRBJ2-7; the table calls TRBD1, which could not be checked here. TRBV21-1 is shown as a pseudogene. The CDR3 consists of 15 residues.

This clone was found once. The chain recombines TRBV19 with TRBJ2-3, with D tentatively TRBD2 (5 bases). V shed 4 bases and J shed 2 bases, with 16 bases lying between them. Germline lookup yields CDR1 LNHDA and CDR2 SQIVND (reference sequence). The CDR3 is 16 amino acids. The CDR3, as DNA: TGTGCCAGTAGTACCCCGGGGAGCCAGAACACAGATACGCAGTATTTT. It specifies CASSTPGSQNTDTQYF.

The gene calls are TRBV2 and TRBJ1-3, with 8 bases fitting TRBD1. Germline values: CDR1 SNHLY, CDR2 FYNNEI. The length of the CDR3 is 14 residues. V dropped 5 bases and J dropped 1; count of bases not matched to a gene: 1. The CDR3 sequence is CASSRTGSGNTIYF. The CDR3 DNA reads as TGTGCCAGCAGTCGGACAGGGTCTGGAAACACCATATATTTT.

The chain joins TRBV18 to TRBJ2-7; 7 bases line up with TRBD1. The V gene's germline CDR1 is KGHSH and CDR2 LQKENI. This CDR3 has 13 amino acids. V lost 4 bases and J lost 6; bases outside the gene matches: 6. CDR3 residues: CASSQRQGSEQYF. The CDR3 DNA sequence: TGTGCCAGCTCACAACGACAGGGCTCCGAGCAGTACTTC.

This clone appeared once. The chain uses TRBV5-4 and TRBJ2-7, with D perhaps matching TRBD1 (6 bases). Trimming removed 2 bases from V and 2 bases from J, with 23 bases in between. Germline CDR1 is SGHNT and CDR2 is YYREEE (reference sequence). The CDR3 extends over 18 amino acids. CDR3 region: CASSLEGVGSTLTYEQYF. The CDR3 bases are TGTGCCAGCAGCTTAGAGGGGGTTGGGTCTACCTTGACCTACGAGCAGTACTTC.

This clone was picked up a small number of times. The chain recombines TRBV5-6 with TRBJ2-2; 10 bases align to TRBD1. Per the germline V gene, CDR1 is SGHDT and CDR2 is YYEEEE. V was pared by 1 base and J by 5 bases, with 8 bases of the junction left unmatched. CDR3 length equals 17 residues. This CDR3 reads CASSLRDRGERTGELFF. The CDR3, as DNA: TGTGCCAGCAGCTTGCGGGACAGGGGCGAAAGGACCGGGGAGCTGTTTTTT.

The chain uses TRBV19 and TRBJ2-1, with 12 nucleotides matching TRBD2. CDR1 and CDR2 (germline): LNHDA, SQIVND (reference sequence). The CDR3 runs 15 residues. J lost 4 bases, V lost 4 bases, and 2 bases had no gene match. DNA of the CDR3: TGTGCCAGTAGTAGGACTAGCGGGGAATACAATGAGCAGTTCTTC. It codes for CASSRTSGEYNEQFF.

The J gene is TRBJ1-1, the V gene TRBV28; 10 positions agree with TRBD1. The V gene end was trimmed by 3 bases and the J gene end by 7 bases; junction bases not matched to a gene: 11. The CDR3 spans 16 residues. CDR1 and CDR2 (germline): MDHEN, SYDVKM. For the CDR3, the DNA is TGTGCCAGCAGTTTGGTACTCGGGACAGGGGCTGTTGAAGCTTTCTTT. This codes for CASSLVLGTGAVEAFF.

V usage is TRBV5-1 and J usage is TRBJ1-2; D is unresolved. Per germline, CDR1 SGHRS and CDR2 YFSETQ. V shed 4 bases and J shed 5 bases, with 18 bases lying between them. CDR3 length: 15 amino acids. CDR3 sequence reads: CASSPLGEARYGYTF. The CDR3 DNA reads as TGCGCCAGCAGCCCATTAGGCGAGGCCCGATATGGCTACACCTTC.

This chain connects TRBV11-2 to TRBJ2-2, with D uncertain. V dropped 0 bases and J dropped 4 bases, with 9 bases sitting between them. From germline, CDR1 is SGHAT and CDR2 FQNNGV. The CDR3 consists of 15 residues. The CDR3 is CASSLERLRTGELFF. CDR3 bases: TGTGCCAGCAGCTTAGAACGGTTGCGCACCGGGGAGCTGTTTTTT.

The chain combines TRBV11-2 with TRBJ1-1; TRBD1 matches at 9 bases. V shed 5 bases, J shed 5 bases, and the junction held 3 bases outside the gene matches. The germline V gene has CDR1 SGHAT and CDR2 FQNNGV. The CDR3 sequence is 13 residues long. CDR3 DNA sequence: TGTGCCAGCAGCAGGGACAGGGCGACTGAAGCTTTCTTT. Protein product: CASSRDRATEAFF.

This clone was detected only a few times. The chain has TRBV5-6 and TRBJ1-4, with 7 bases lining up with TRBD1. The CDR3 has 17 amino acids. V was pared by 0 bases and J by 3 bases, with 8 bases of the junction left unmatched. Germline V gives CDR1 SGHDT, CDR2 YYEEEE. This chain's CDR3 is CASSLGPPGGSNEKLFF. The CDR3 DNA is TGTGCCAGCAGCTTGGGTCCACCAGGGGGTTCTAATGAAAAACTGTTTTTT.

The chain links TRBV6-5 to TRBJ2-7, with D perhaps TRBD1 (5 bases). V dropped 6 bases and J dropped 4 bases, with 13 bases sitting between them. Germline values: CDR1 MNHEY, CDR2 SVGAGI. This CDR3 comprises 13 residues. The CDR3 spells CASSSRTPYEQYF. CDR3 bases: TGTGCCAGCAGCTCCAGGACACCTTACGAGCAGTACTTC.

This clone was found once. The rearrangement uses TRBV7-2 and TRBJ2-2, with no clear D. This CDR3 region has 12 residues. The germline gives CDR1 SGHTA, CDR2 FQGNSA. V shed 5 bases and J shed 5 bases, with 6 bases lying between them. CDR3 amino acids: CASSVLTGELFF. The DNA for the CDR3 is TGTGCCAGCAGCGTACTGACCGGGGAGCTGTTTTTT.

The rearrangement links TRBV5-1 to TRBJ2-4; 8 positions agree with TRBD1. From germline, CDR1 is SGHRS and CDR2 YFSETQ. V was pared by 4 bases and J by 0 bases, with 9 bases of the junction left unmatched. CDR3 length: 17 amino acids. CDR3 coding DNA: TGCGCCAGCAGCCCGGGAAGCAGGGGGCAAGCCAAAAACATTCAGTACTTC. This sequence encodes CASSPGSRGQAKNIQYF.

The V call is TRBV19, the J call TRBJ1-3, with TRBD1 as a possible D gene (5 bases). Germline V gene sequence: CDR1 LNHDA, CDR2 SQIVND (reference sequence). V was clipped by 5 bases and J by 0 bases, with 14 bases between them. The CDR3 is 16 residues long. CDR3 region: CASSSIAGSSGNTIYF. CDR3 nucleotides: TGTGCCAGTAGTTCGATTGCAGGGTCCTCTGGAAACACCATATATTTT.

The chain recombines TRBV27 with TRBJ1-1; D is possibly TRBD1 (5 bases). V lost 5 bases and J 4 bases, leaving 17 bases between the germline ends. Germline CDR1 MNHEY, CDR2 SMNVEV (reference sequence). CDR3 size: 15 residues. The CDR3 loop reads CASSPRELVGTEAFF. CDR3 nucleotide sequence: TGTGCCAGCAGTCCCAGGGAACTCGTGGGCACTGAAGCTTTCTTT.

V usage is TRBV5-1 and J usage is TRBJ2-3; D is possibly TRBD2 (6 bases). The CDR3 covers 14 residues. The V gene lost 5 bases and the J gene lost 2 bases, with 12 bases spanning the gap. The germline gives CDR1 SGHRS, CDR2 YFSETQ. The CDR3 protein is CASRGLKITDTQYF. CDR3 nucleotides: TGCGCCAGCAGAGGACTAAAGATCACAGATACGCAGTATTTT.

V and J are TRBV10-2 and TRBJ2-7; 10 bases align to TRBD1. This CDR3 comprises 15 residues. Germline values: CDR1 WSHSY, CDR2 SAAADI. V trimming: 6 bases; J trimming: 5 bases; junction bases outside the gene matches: 10. CDR3 sequence (DNA): TGCGCCAGCAGCGTGACTTTGGGACAGGGGAACGAGCAGTACTTC. It specifies CASSVTLGQGNEQYF.